Listed below are T cell receptor beta chains from one sample, sequenced in a study of CD8+ T cells in alopecia areata. The protocol was immunoSEQ multiplex PCR, while the TCRdb copy is restricted to in-frame clones and leaves out a portion. The table lists 200,000 to 250,000 clones, around 65% of them singletons. The source material was CD4+ T cells sorted from blood, sampled at week 4, from a patient treated with tofacitinib. The receptors originated from a human donor with alopecia areata. Both conserved end residues are part of each CDR3.

v_call: TRBV5-6
j_call: TRBJ2-3
cdr3_aa: CASSLTSFEDTQYF

v_call: TRBV6-5
j_call: TRBJ2-2
cdr3_aa: CASSYVRPRGELFF

v_call: TRBV7-2
j_call: TRBJ1-5
cdr3_aa: CASSLSSDRANQPQHF

v_call: TRBV27
j_call: TRBJ1-2
cdr3_aa: CASSWARTGGSGYTF

v_call: TRBV7-2
j_call: TRBJ2-1
cdr3_aa: CASSLTGQQFF

v_call: TRBV4-1
j_call: TRBJ2-3
cdr3_aa: CASSQRLFGLAGGIF

v_call: TRBV6-5
j_call: TRBJ2-7
cdr3_aa: CATSNRGLYEQYF

v_call: TRBV30
j_call: TRBJ1-3
cdr3_aa: CAWSGSSDTIYF

v_call: TRBV25-1
j_call: TRBJ1-2
cdr3_aa: CASSDMGANPGYGYTF

v_call: TRBV4-2
j_call: TRBJ1-1
cdr3_aa: CASSQERGGEKAFF

v_call: TRBV11-2
j_call: TRBJ2-5
cdr3_aa: CASSSLPDTRDRETQYF

v_call: TRBV2
j_call: TRBJ2-1
cdr3_aa: CASSAYNEQFF

v_call: TRBV6-5
j_call: TRBJ2-7
cdr3_aa: CASRRQGRGYEQYF

v_call: TRBV4-1
j_call: TRBJ1-6
cdr3_aa: CASSPRQEDSPLHF

v_call: TRBV30
j_call: TRBJ1-2
cdr3_aa: CAWSSATGNGYTF

v_call: TRBV21-1
j_call: TRBJ2-7
cdr3_aa: CASSLRLAGTYYEQYF

v_call: TRBV4-1
j_call: TRBJ1-2
cdr3_aa: CASSLTGTKDLGYTF

v_call: TRBV2
j_call: TRBJ2-5
cdr3_aa: CASSESSGRRETQYF

v_call: TRBV7-8
j_call: TRBJ2-6
cdr3_aa: CASSPIIRLAGRSGANVLTF

v_call: TRBV6-5
j_call: TRBJ1-2
cdr3_aa: CASRPTGLYGYTF

v_call: TRBV19
j_call: TRBJ1-5
cdr3_aa: CASSSGQGDQPQHF

v_call: TRBV7-2
j_call: TRBJ1-5
cdr3_aa: CASSLPPRGRTQHF

v_call: TRBV29-1
j_call: TRBJ1-2
cdr3_aa: CSVRQSAFYGYTF

v_call: TRBV27
j_call: TRBJ2-1
cdr3_aa: CASSAIAGGQVF

v_call: TRBV19
j_call: TRBJ1-5
cdr3_aa: CASNPMGGGQPQHF

v_call: TRBV29-1
j_call: TRBJ2-3
cdr3_aa: CSVVSGGDTQYF

v_call: TRBV5-1
j_call: TRBJ2-7
cdr3_aa: CASSLHSSLHEQYF

v_call: TRBV14
j_call: TRBJ2-5
cdr3_aa: CASSQEVGETQYF

v_call: TRBV6-6
j_call: TRBJ1-4
cdr3_aa: CASSHGQGGEKLFF

v_call: TRBV6-5
j_call: TRBJ1-6
cdr3_aa: CASTTYYNSPLHF

v_call: TRBV6-1
j_call: TRBJ2-7
cdr3_aa: CASSKASGGAPYEQYF

v_call: TRBV4-3
j_call: TRBJ2-7
cdr3_aa: CASSQRVGDYEQYF

v_call: TRBV6-5
j_call: TRBJ1-6
cdr3_aa: CASSYSMGQGNSPLHF

v_call: TRBV28
j_call: TRBJ2-5
cdr3_aa: CASRTRKGTETQYF

v_call: TRBV30
j_call: TRBJ1-3
cdr3_aa: CAWSILENTIYF

v_call: TRBV29-1
j_call: TRBJ2-7
cdr3_aa: CSVSGTGVYEQYF

v_call: TRBV30
j_call: TRBJ1-3
cdr3_aa: CAWNRGPGNTIYF